The rows below give T cell receptor beta chains drawn from one sample of a study of Graves' ophthalmopathy and Graves' hyperthyroidism. Each CDR3 protein gets one entry after TCRdb re-called the multiplex PCR reads with MiXCR. The data show about 48,000 distinct CDR3 sequences, with less than 65% seen just once and around 25% held by the top ten. The sequenced sample was peripheral blood. These receptor sequences come from an adult man with Graves' ophthalmopathy. The CDR3 runs from the conserved cysteine through the conserved F or W. The order of the fields is J gene, CDR3 length, D gene, clone size, V gene, CDR3 protein, CDR3 DNA. D genes are given only for firm matches. Some rows have no size entry. The others give once, few or many, or a class for an expanded clone.

J: TRBJ2-7
length: 14
D: NA
size: NA
V: TRBV11-2
CDR3: CASSLGRQSYEQYF
DNA: TGTGCCAGCAGCTTAGGTAGGCAGAGCTACGAGCAGTACTTC

J: TRBJ1-1
length: 17
D: NA
size: many
V: TRBV28
CDR3: CASRLRGRTTPNTEAFF
DNA: TGTGCCAGCAGACTGAGGGGCCGCACCACCCCGAACACTGAAGCTTTCTTT

J: TRBJ1-6
length: 16
D: NA
size: NA
V: TRBV7-9
CDR3: CASSPRGTQSDSPLHF
DNA: TGTGCCAGCAGCCCGAGGGGGACACAGTCGGATTCACCCCTCCACTTT

J: TRBJ2-1
length: 14
D: TRBD2
size: few
V: TRBV7-9
CDR3: CASIGLAGANEQFF
DNA: TGTGCCAGCATCGGACTAGCGGGAGCCAATGAGCAGTTCTTC

J: TRBJ2-5
length: 15
D: NA
size: NA
V: TRBV19
CDR3: CGSRISRTVQETQYF
DNA: TGTGGCAGTAGAATAAGCAGGACAGTTCAAGAGACCCAGTACTTC